These T cell receptor beta chains were read from a single sample in a study of long-term antiretroviral therapy in people with HIV. Data came from immunoSEQ multiplex PCR; TCRdb stores just in-frame clones and leaves some out. This repertoire shows around 17,000 clones, approximately 73% found once; its top ten account for approximately 15%. Source: unsorted PBMCs, taken about 2.4 years before starting antiretroviral therapy. The origin of the receptors is a woman aged 45-65 years with HIV. The CDR3 runs from the conserved cysteine through the conserved F or W. A D gene is named only where the DNA matches it firmly. Size is omitted from some rows. Given values are once, few, many or a class for expanded clones.

V: TRBV7-2; J: TRBJ2-7; length: 13; D: -; size: -; DNA: TGTGCCAGCAGCTCCGGACTGGCCTACGAGCAGTACTTC; CDR3: CASSSGLAYEQYF
V: TRBV11-2; J: TRBJ2-7; length: 12; D: -; size: few; DNA: TGTGCCAGCAGCTTAGTAGTCTACGAGCAGTACTTC; CDR3: CASSLVVYEQYF
V: TRBV27; J: TRBJ2-3; length: 17; D: TRBD1; size: -; DNA: TGTGCCAGCAGTGAGAGGGACAGGGGGCCGTTGACAGATACGCAGTATTTT; CDR3: CASSERDRGPLTDTQYF
V: TRBV4-2; J: TRBJ2-3; length: 16; D: TRBD2; size: -; DNA: TGTGCCAGCAGCCCAACCCCAGCGGGGGGCACAGATACGCAGTATTTT; CDR3: CASSPTPAGGTDTQYF
V: TRBV9; J: TRBJ2-3; length: 17; D: -; size: -; DNA: TGTGCCAGCAGCGTAGTCGATAGCCGGGCCCCTGCAGATACGCAGTATTTT; CDR3: CASSVVDSRAPADTQYF
V: TRBV30; J: TRBJ1-4; length: 17; D: -; size: -; DNA: TGTGCCTGGAGTGTAGATTGGGGAAGAGCAACTAATGAAAAACTGTTTTTT; CDR3: CAWSVDWGRATNEKLFF
V: TRBV7-9; J: TRBJ1-5; length: 14; D: -; size: few; DNA: TGTGCCAGCAGCCGGGCGGGTTACAATCAGCCCCAGCATTTT; CDR3: CASSRAGYNQPQHF
V: TRBV6-6; J: TRBJ2-7; length: 13; D: TRBD1; size: -; DNA: TGTGCCAGCAGTCGGGACAGAGACTACGAGCAGTACTTC; CDR3: CASSRDRDYEQYF
V: TRBV28; J: TRBJ2-7; length: 14; D: -; size: -; DNA: TGTGCCAGCAGTTTAACGGGGTACCCCTACGAGCAGTACTTC; CDR3: CASSLTGYPYEQYF
V: TRBV7-2; J: TRBJ2-3; length: 17; D: -; size: -; DNA: TGTGCCAGCAGTCTTTCAACTAGCTTGGCGGGCACAGATACGCAGTATTTT; CDR3: CASSLSTSLAGTDTQYF
V: TRBV7-7; J: TRBJ2-5; length: 13; D: -; size: once; DNA: TGTGCCAGCAGCTTATACGGGAGCGAGACCCAGTACTTC; CDR3: CASSLYGSETQYF